The 20 T cell receptor beta chains listed next were all sequenced from one sample in a study of CD8 T cells in ankylosing spondylitis (dated by TCRdb to about 2017). The receptor library was made with 5' RACE. Sequenced on an Illumina HiSeq 2500. The raw public reads went through TCRdb reprocessing: fastp at Q25, MiXCR clone calling, in-frame beta chains kept. Records with the same CDR3 protein are collapsed into one entry carrying the most frequent genes and DNA. The sample contains some 150,000 distinct CDR3 sequences, about an eighth of them found a single time. The top ten constitute roughly 4.5% of the sample. What was sequenced was blood, either unsorted or a sorted T cell fraction (not recorded which). The source is a female donor with ankylosing spondylitis or in good health (not recorded which).

The gene calls are TRBV13 and TRBJ2-3, with D maybe TRBD2 (5 bases). The CDR3 length is 14 residues. V lost 7 bases and J 5 bases, leaving 16 bases between the germline ends. Germline V gene lookup returns CDR1 PRHDT and CDR2 FYEKMQ (reference sequence). The CDR3 sequence: CASTSRPGRDTQYF. The DNA of the CDR3 is TGTGCCAGCACCTCAAGGCCGGGAAGAGATACGCAGTATTTT.

This clonotype was seen repeatedly, ten times or more. V is TRBV2 and J is TRBJ1-1; tentative D call: TRBD1 (6 bases). V dropped 7 bases and J dropped 5 bases, with 17 bases sitting between them. Germline V gene lookup returns CDR1 SNHLY and CDR2 FYNNEI. This CDR3 has 14 amino acids. CDR3 region: CASNGGRVGTEAFF. The CDR3 DNA sequence: TGTGCCAGCAACGGGGGCAGGGTAGGAACTGAAGCTTTCTTT.

This clonotype was observed a single time. At one boundary the junction diverges from the germline segment, which might be a read error. The chain is built from TRBV19 and TRBJ2-7, with D possibly TRBD2 on 6 matching bases. Germline CDR1 reads LNHDA; CDR2 reads SQIVND (reference sequence). The length of the CDR3 is 14 residues. Written as DNA, the CDR3 is TGTGCCAGTAGCCCCCGACTAGAGGTCTACGTGCAGTACTTT. Translation gives CASSPRLEVYVQYF.

This clonotype was recorded many times. CDR3 region: CASMLGSGANVLTF. CDR3 in DNA: TGTGCCAGCATGCTGGGATCTGGGGCCAACGTCCTGACTTTC. The V gene is TRBV12-3 or TRBV12-4, the J gene TRBJ2-6; D is undetermined. This CDR3 region has 14 residues. V was trimmed by 7 bases and J by 1 base, leaving 8 bases between them.

In the case of this clonotype: A much larger clone sits a single nucleotide away, making a read error possible. The chain employs TRBV25-1 and TRBJ1-5; D is perhaps TRBD1 (5 bases). Germline V gene sequence: CDR1 MGHDK, CDR2 SYGVNS. This CDR3 has 14 amino acids. The CDR3 DNA reads TGTGCCGGCAGCACTCCGGGGGGCAATCAGCCCCAGCATTTT. Protein product: CAGSTPGGNQPQHF.

The table lists this clonotype with many counts. This chain joins TRBV7-7 and TRBJ2-1; D may be TRBD2 (6 bases). Trimming removed 5 bases at V and 7 bases at J, with 12 bases between. CDR3 length: 13 amino acids. Per germline, CDR1 SSHAT and CDR2 FNYEAQ (reference sequence). The DNA for the CDR3 is TGTGCCAGCAGCCAGGAGGGGTTTAATGAGCAGTTCTTC. As protein: CASSQEGFNEQFF.

At least ten counts were recorded for this clonotype. The J gene is TRBJ2-7, the V gene TRBV29-1, with 10 bases aligning to TRBD1. J was trimmed by 3 bases and V by 3 bases; bases with no gene match: 14. CDR3 length: 17 residues. The germline V gene has CDR1 SQVTM and CDR2 ANQGSEA. CDR3 loop: CSVEGKTGGPSFYEQYF. CDR3 coding DNA: TGCAGCGTTGAGGGGAAGACAGGGGGCCCCTCTTTCTACGAGCAGTACTTC.

Ten or more counts support this clonotype. The chain joins TRBV5-1 to TRBJ1-1, with no clear D. This CDR3 has 13 residues. Germline CDR1 reads SGHRS; CDR2 reads YFSETQ. Trimming left V 0 bases short and J 5 bases short, with 8 bases between. CDR3: CASSLAGRTEAFF. The CDR3 nucleotides read TGCGCCAGCAGCTTGGCGGGAAGAACTGAAGCTTTCTTT.

This clonotype is a singleton in its sample. This may stem from a read error, because a much larger clone lies one nucleotide away. The chain combines TRBV3-1 with TRBJ2-2; D is unresolved. There are 16 residues in the CDR3. CDR1 is LGHDT and CDR2 is YNNKEL in the germline V gene (reference sequence). This CDR3 is CAGSQQITPVGGELFF. The CDR3 coding sequence is TGTGCCGGCAGCCAACAGATTACCCCGGTTGGCGGGGAGCTGTTTTTT.

This clonotype was observed many times. V usage is TRBV18 and J usage is TRBJ1-4; no clear D. Between the trimmed V and J ends, which lost 0 bases and 5 bases, there was a span of 19 bases. CDR1 is KGHSH, CDR2 LQKENI, per germline. This CDR3 has 18 residues. The CDR3 DNA is TGTGCCAGCTCACCACCGGGAGGCAACCCGACTACAAATGAAAAACTGTTTTTT. It yields the protein CASSPPGGNPTTNEKLFF.

This clonotype was seen ten or more times. This chain joins TRBV5-1 and TRBJ2-1; D is undetermined. Germline loops: CDR1 SGHRS, CDR2 YFSETQ. V was shortened by 4 bases and J by 6 bases, with 14 bases between the two germline ends. The CDR3 length is 14 residues. This chain's CDR3 is CASSRGSSGNEQFF. In DNA form, the CDR3 reads TGCGCCAGCAGCCGTGGGTCTTCGGGCAATGAGCAGTTCTTC.

This clonotype was observed many times. The gene calls are TRBV6-5 and TRBJ2-1; D may be TRBD2 (6 bases). V was clipped by 4 bases and J by 8 bases, with 6 bases between them. CDR1 and CDR2 from the germline V gene are MNHEY and SVGAGI. The CDR3 length is 11 residues. The CDR3 protein is CASSWGDEQFF. CDR3 in DNA: TGTGCCAGCAGTTGGGGGGATGAGCAGTTCTTC.

This clonotype was recorded many times. This chain links TRBV11-1 with TRBJ1-2; 7 positions match TRBD1. This CDR3 contains 15 residues. Germline CDR1 reads SGHAT; CDR2 reads FQDESV (reference sequence). The V and J ends lost 6 bases and 4 bases, in that order; junction bases with no gene match: 11. CDR3 loop: CASSQTSGTVYGYTF. CDR3 nucleotides: TGTGCCAGCAGTCAAACTTCCGGGACAGTCTATGGCTACACCTTC.

The table lists this clonotype with many counts. The V and J genes are TRBV12-3 or TRBV12-4 and TRBJ1-1; 8 bases are a match to TRBD1. The ends lost 3 bases at V and 5 bases at J; junction bases unmatched: 5. The CDR3 is 14 amino acids. Here the CDR3 reads CASSFDRGYTEAFF. The CDR3 region has the DNA TGTGCCAGCAGTTTCGACAGGGGATATACTGAAGCTTTCTTT.

This clonotype occurred many times. The rearrangement joins TRBV25-1 to TRBJ2-3; perhaps TRBD2 as D (6 bases). Germline lookup yields CDR1 MGHDK and CDR2 SYGVNS. The CDR3 has 14 amino acids. V was clipped by 4 bases and J by 7 bases, with 15 bases between them. CDR3 DNA sequence: TGTGCCAGCAGTGGTCCAGCCCGGGGGAATACGCAGTATTTT. It translates to CASSGPARGNTQYF.

In the case of this clonotype: This may be a read error: a much more frequent sequence differs by one nucleotide. The chain links TRBV7-2 to TRBJ2-3; 8 positions agree with TRBD1. This CDR3 has 15 amino acids. Germline V gene data show CDR1 as SGHTA and CDR2 as FQGNSA. CDR3 coding DNA: TGTGTCAGCAGCTTAGCAGGACAGGGAAAGGCTACGCAGTATTTT. Translation: CVSSLAGQGKATQYF. The full variable domain, in which reference TRBV7-2 and TRBJ2-3 provide the parts outside the CDR3, is GAGVSQSPSNKVTEKGKDVELRCDPISGHTALYWYRQSLGQGLEFLIYFQGNSAPDKSGLPSDRFSAERTGGSVSTLTIQRTQQEDSAVYLCVSSLAGQGKATQYFGPGTRLTVL.

This clonotype was seen many times. The V and J genes are TRBV5-1 and TRBJ2-3, with D perhaps TRBD2 (6 bases). Looked up from germline, CDR1 is SGHRS and CDR2 is YFSETQ. The CDR3 extends over 14 amino acids. V was trimmed by 7 bases and J by 3 bases, leaving 15 bases between them. The CDR3 sequence: CASFVGGTTDTQYF. The CDR3 DNA sequence: TGCGCCAGCTTTGTCGGGGGAACGACAGATACGCAGTATTTT. The whole variable domain, remainder taken from reference TRBV5-1 and TRBJ2-3, is KAGVTQTPRYLIKTRGQQVTLSCSPISGHRSVSWYQQTPGQGLQFLFEYFSETQRNKGNFPGRFSGRQFSNSRSEMNVSTLELGDSALYLCASFVGGTTDTQYFGPGTRLTVL.

A remark on this clonotype: This may be a read error: a much more frequent sequence differs by one nucleotide. This likely comes from a read error, as the CDR3 has no conserved phenylalanine or tryptophan at its end. This chain links TRBV18 with TRBJ2-1; D gene unclear. Germline values: CDR1 KGHSH, CDR2 LQKENI. The CDR3 has 11 residues. Trimming took 1 base from V and 10 from J, leaving 5 bases between them. CDR3 coding DNA: TGTGCCAGCTCACCACAAGTAGAGCAGTTCTTA. Protein sequence: CASSPQVEQFL.

This clonotype was counted many times. The V call is TRBV11-2, the J call TRBJ1-3; D gene ambiguous. The CDR3 covers 15 residues. V was trimmed by 4 bases and J by 1 base, leaving 11 bases between them. CDR1 is SGHAT and CDR2 is FQNNGV in the germline V gene. The CDR3 DNA is TGTGCCAGCAGCTATATGGCTGGGTCTGGAAACACCATATATTTT. Translating it yields CASSYMAGSGNTIYF.

This clonotype was detected only a few times. The chain recombines TRBV5-1 with TRBJ2-1; D gene unclear. The CDR3 is 15 amino acids. Germline-derived CDR1 and CDR2 are SGHRS and YFSETQ. Trimming cost V 2 bases and J 0 bases, with 9 bases left between them. CDR3 amino acids: CASSFEDPSYNEQFF. Here the CDR3 DNA reads TGCGCCAGCAGCTTCGAGGACCCCTCCTACAATGAGCAGTTCTTC.